This T cell receptor beta chain was obtained from a study of blood T cell repertoires in COVID-19. Overall study: The United States, Italy and Spain supplied acute and convalescent COVID-19 samples. Sources were T cells, B-cell-depleted T cells, or PBMCs; the material itself was cDNA or gDNA.

Authors' methods: From reference gene primer amplification, estimates of nucleated cell counts were derived. Sequencing was performed with immunoSEQ multiplex PCR; in TCRdb, only in-frame clones are kept and a portion is missing. The V and J calls and the clone size are those of that table, but D and trimming were determined from the DNA. The sample comprises approximately 88,000 clones, around 90% of which are singletons, and about 15% rests with the top ten. V was clipped by 4 bases and J by 0 bases, with 13 bases between them. Germline values: CDR1 LGHDT, CDR2 YNNKEL (reference sequence). CDR3 length: 17 amino acids.

What was sequenced was peripheral blood. This sequence originates from a male donor with acute or convalescent COVID-19. The V gene is TRBV3-1 (or the pseudogene TRBV3-2), the J gene TRBJ1-6; D gene ambiguous. The CDR3 loop reads CASSLRGASSYNSPLHF. The CDR3 DNA reads TGTGCCAGCAGCCTCCGTGGAGCGAGCTCCTATAATTCACCCCTCCACTTT.